This TCR beta chain stems from a study of control samples from healthy donors and cancer patients. This CDR3 region has 14 residues. Trimming left V 0 bases short and J 6 bases short, with 12 bases between. CDR1 is MGHDK and CDR2 is SYGVNS in the germline V gene. Measured with immunoSEQ multiplex PCR; TCRdb has only the in-frame clones, and not every one. The table has about 180,000 clones, approximately 90% seen once. V and J are TRBV25-1 and TRBJ2-7, with TRBD2 as a possible D gene (6 bases). The clonotype was recovered from a man younger than 45 in good health. Material: blood. This CDR3 reads CASSEYGGGREQYF. CDR3 in DNA: TGTGCCAGCAGTGAATATGGGGGAGGTCGCGAGCAGTACTTC.